A single sample gave rise to the 27 T cell receptor beta chains below, sequenced in a study of blood T cell repertoires in COVID-19. Assay used: immunoSEQ multiplex PCR; TCRdb lists only in-frame clones, some missing. Here the sample spans tens of thousands of clones, 65% to 90% being singletons. Sequences were obtained from peripheral blood. The source of these receptors is a man aged 80 or over with acute or convalescent COVID-19.

This rearrangement joins TRBV3-1 (or the pseudogene TRBV3-2) to TRBJ1-2; 9 bases agree with TRBD1. Germline CDR1 LGHDT, CDR2 YNNKEL (reference sequence). The CDR3 loop spans 20 amino acids. After removal of 1 base from V and 4 bases from J, the junction contained 19 bases not matched to a gene. CDR3 protein: CASSQAQPGQGLSGIYGYTF. For the CDR3, the DNA is TGTGCCAGCAGCCAAGCTCAGCCGGGACAGGGTTTAAGCGGGATCTATGGCTACACCTTC.

A few counts support this clone. This rearrangement joins TRBV5-1 to TRBJ1-1; maybe TRBD1 (5 bases). The CDR3 is made up of 13 amino acids. V lost 3 bases to trimming and J lost 7 bases, with 13 bases between them. In germline, CDR1 is SGHRS, CDR2 YFSETQ. This chain's CDR3 is CASSSTWGGEAFF. The CDR3 nucleotides are TGCGCCAGCAGCTCTACCTGGGGGGGTGAAGCTTTCTTT. Full variable domain (outside the CDR3, taken from reference TRBV5-1 and TRBJ1-1): KAGVTQTPRYLIKTRGQQVTLSCSPISGHRSVSWYQQTPGQGLQFLFEYFSETQRNKGNFPGRFSGRQFSNSRSEMNVSTLELGDSALYLCASSSTWGGEAFFGQGTRLTVV.

The chain has TRBV9 and TRBJ1-2; D gene ambiguous. V lost 5 bases to trimming and J lost 0 bases, with 14 bases between them. The CDR3 covers 15 residues. CDR1 and CDR2 (germline): SGDLS, YYNGEE. As DNA, the CDR3 is TGTGCCAGCAGTCGGGGATCACTCGCTAACTATGGCTACACCTTC. It yields the protein CASSRGSLANYGYTF.

The V call is TRBV5-1, the J call TRBJ2-5; 14 bases line up with TRBD2. The CDR3 runs 17 residues. J was trimmed by 0 bases and V by 0 bases; bases with no gene match: 1. Germline V gene lookup returns CDR1 SGHRS and CDR2 YFSETQ. CDR3 sequence (DNA): TGCGCCAGCAGCTTGGGACTAGCGGGAGGGGACCAAGAGACCCAGTACTTC. This sequence encodes CASSLGLAGGDQETQYF.

This chain links TRBV11-3 with TRBJ2-1; perhaps TRBD2 as D (6 bases). The germline V gene encodes CDR1 SGHNT and CDR2 YENEEA. Trimming shortened V by 4 bases and J by 6 bases, and 13 bases separated the two germline ends. The CDR3 totals 14 residues. The CDR3 here is CASSWTGSRNEQFF. The CDR3, as DNA: TGTGCCAGCAGCTGGACCGGGAGCCGCAATGAGCAGTTCTTC.

The chain carries TRBV18 and TRBJ1-1, with D uncertain. With 1 base removed from V and 1 base from J, the gap between germline ends came to 13 bases. The CDR3 is 16 amino acids. Germline-derived CDR1 and CDR2 are KGHSH and LQKENI. This CDR3 reads CASSPQQGDQNTEAFF. CDR3 nucleotides: TGTGCCAGCTCACCACAGCAAGGAGACCAGAACACTGAAGCTTTCTTT.

The rearrangement joins TRBV7-2 to TRBJ2-2; TRBD1 might be the D (5 bases). V dropped 6 bases and J dropped 6 bases, with 11 bases sitting between them. Looked up from germline, CDR1 is SGHTA and CDR2 is FQGNSA. The CDR3 is made up of 13 amino acids. CDR3 bases: TGTGCCAGCAGTCCAGGGTGGCCCGGGGAGCTGTTTTTT. It encodes CASSPGWPGELFF.

This clone was seen once. A read error may account for a junction end that differs from germline. This chain links TRBV7-7 with TRBJ2-2; possible D gene TRBD2, 5 bases. Germline CDR1 reads SSHAT; CDR2 reads FNYEAQ (reference sequence). The CDR3 is 15 residues long. CDR3 residues: CASSLRTGNTGELFF. The DNA for the CDR3 is TGTGCTAGCAGCTTACGAACGGGAAACACCGGGGAGCTGTTTTTT.

V and J are TRBV5-1 and TRBJ2-7, with 7 nucleotides matching TRBD1. J gave up 0 bases and V 4 bases, and 13 bases lay outside the gene matches. From germline, CDR1 is SGHRS and CDR2 YFSETQ. The CDR3 has 17 residues. The CDR3 here is CASSRDPGQRSSYEQYF. As DNA, the CDR3 is TGCGCCAGCAGCAGAGACCCGGGACAGAGAAGCTCCTACGAGCAGTACTTC.

The chain joins TRBV19 to TRBJ2-7; 9 nucleotides line up with TRBD1. Per the germline V gene, CDR1 is LNHDA and CDR2 is SQIVND (reference sequence). The CDR3 spans 15 residues. V shed 3 bases and J 2 bases; nucleotides not matched to a gene: 5. For the CDR3, the DNA is TGTGCCAGTAGTATCGGACAGGGGACAACCTACGAGCAGTACTTC. Translated: CASSIGQGTTYEQYF.

This chain connects TRBV27 to TRBJ1-5; possibly TRBD1 for D (6 bases). Germline V gene data show CDR1 as MNHEY and CDR2 as SMNVEV (reference sequence). The CDR3 is made up of 15 amino acids. Trimming removed 6 bases from V and 1 base from J, with 13 bases in between. The CDR3 DNA reads TGTGCCAGCAGCTACACAGGGAGAAGCAATCAGCCCCAGCATTTT. Its translation: CASSYTGRSNQPQHF.

The chain is built from TRBV5-1 and TRBJ2-7, with TRBD2 matching 7 bases. The CDR3 length is 14 residues. Germline V gene sequence: CDR1 SGHRS, CDR2 YFSETQ. The V gene end was trimmed by 5 bases and the J gene end by 5 bases; junction bases not matched to a gene: 10. The CDR3 reads CASREGEGIHEQYF. The CDR3 DNA follows: TGCGCCAGCAGGGAAGGGGAGGGAATCCACGAGCAGTACTTC.

This chain joins TRBV27 and TRBJ1-1; 8 bases are a match to TRBD1. The CDR3 contains 14 residues. Trimming removed 5 bases from V and 5 bases from J; junction bases left unmatched: 7. From germline, CDR1 is MNHEY and CDR2 SMNVEV (reference sequence). In DNA, the CDR3 is TGTGCCAGCAGTATAACAGGGGGGGGGACTGAAGCTTTCTTT. Translation gives CASSITGGGTEAFF.

This chain uses TRBV5-1 with TRBJ2-7; 10 positions agree with TRBD1. CDR3 length: 13 residues. With V trimmed by 6 bases and J by 7 bases, 7 bases remained unmatched. Germline CDR1 is SGHRS and CDR2 is YFSETQ. The CDR3 protein is CASMRQGAWEQYF. The CDR3 DNA sequence: TGCGCCAGCATGAGACAGGGGGCTTGGGAGCAGTACTTC.

This clone was detected only a few times. The V gene is TRBV19, the J gene TRBJ1-1, with 8 bases lining up with TRBD1. The V gene's germline CDR1 is LNHDA and CDR2 SQIVND (reference sequence). There are 13 residues in the CDR3. V shed 5 bases, J shed 5 bases, and the junction held 4 bases outside the gene matches. DNA of the CDR3: TGTGCCAGTAGTTCATGGACAGGGACTGAAGCTTTCTTT. The encoded protein is CASSSWTGTEAFF.

The chain recombines TRBV11-2 with TRBJ2-3, with 10 nucleotides matching TRBD2. Germline V gives CDR1 SGHAT, CDR2 FQNNGV. The CDR3 sequence is 16 residues long. Losses at the gene ends were 5 bases for V and 3 bases for J; bases not matched to a gene: 8. DNA for the CDR3: TGTGCCAGCAGCGTCAGCGGGAGGGCCTGGACAGATACGCAGTATTTT. Translated: CASSVSGRAWTDTQYF.

The chain combines TRBV27 with TRBJ2-1; the match to TRBD2 covers 8 bases. The trim removed 0 bases at V and 12 bases at J, leaving 4 bases unmatched. Germline V gives CDR1 MNHEY, CDR2 SMNVEV (reference sequence). The length of the CDR3 is 13 residues. CDR3 amino acids: CASSLSRTSMQFF. The CDR3 DNA sequence: TGTGCCAGCAGTTTATCGAGGACTAGCATGCAGTTCTTC.

The chain uses TRBV5-1 and TRBJ1-6, with D unresolved. Trimming took 2 bases from V and 7 from J, leaving 13 bases between them. CDR1 SGHRS and CDR2 YFSETQ come from the germline V gene. The CDR3 consists of 15 residues. CDR3 nucleotides: TGCGCCAGCAGCTTTGCGGATCTGAGGAATTCACCCCTCCACTTT. This gives the protein CASSFADLRNSPLHF.

The sample holds one count of this clone. The genes are TRBV24-1 and TRBJ1-2, with 7 positions matching TRBD1. CDR1 KGHDR and CDR2 SFDVKD come from the germline V gene. Trimming took 3 bases from V and 3 from J; bases not matched to a gene: 3. This CDR3 region has 14 residues. The chain's CDR3 is CATSDVGQYYGYTF. CDR3 sequence (DNA): TGTGCCACCAGTGATGTGGGACAGTACTATGGCTACACCTTC.

The chain has TRBV9 and TRBJ2-2; D is unresolved. The CDR3 has 13 residues. Trimming pared 0 bases from V and 5 bases from J, leaving 5 bases between. CDR1 is SGDLS, CDR2 YYNGEE, per germline. This CDR3 is CASSVVSTGELFF. The CDR3 bases are TGTGCCAGCAGCGTAGTATCGACCGGGGAGCTGTTTTTT.

The V and J genes are TRBV30 and TRBJ2-3; 12 positions agree with TRBD2. CDR1 is GTSNPN and CDR2 is SVGIG in the germline V gene (reference sequence). V was clipped by 1 base and J by 9 bases; unmatched bases: 8. This CDR3 has 15 amino acids. The CDR3 DNA sequence: TGTGCCTGGAGTGCCTTATCCGGGACTAGCGGGACGCAGTATTTT. Translation gives CAWSALSGTSGTQYF.

This clone was found once. This rearrangement joins TRBV28 to TRBJ1-5; the D gene is possibly TRBD1 (5 bases). Germline V CDR1 and CDR2: MDHEN, SYDVKM. V gave up 6 bases and J gave up 0 bases, with 9 bases separating them. The CDR3 is made up of 14 amino acids. CDR3 region: CASSPGGSNQPQHF. CDR3 bases: TGTGCCAGCAGCCCGGGGGGTAGCAATCAGCCCCAGCATTTT.

The rearrangement joins TRBV18 to TRBJ2-1; TRBD2 aligns across 11 bases. The CDR3 is made up of 15 amino acids. After removal of 4 bases from V and 6 bases from J, the junction contained 5 bases not matched to a gene. CDR1 is KGHSH, CDR2 LQKENI, per germline. CDR3: CASSQGLAESNEQFF. CDR3 nucleotide sequence: TGTGCCAGCTCACAGGGACTAGCGGAATCCAATGAGCAGTTCTTC.

This clone was detected only a few times. This rearrangement joins TRBV6-5 to TRBJ1-1; D ambiguous. The CDR3 totals 16 residues. Germline CDR1 reads MNHEY; CDR2 reads SVGAGI. V was cut by 0 bases and J by 0 bases, with 11 bases left in between. CDR3 sequence: CASSYSEAVMNTEAFF. CDR3 bases: TGTGCCAGCAGTTACTCAGAAGCGGTCATGAACACTGAAGCTTTCTTT.

This clone was seen just once. The chain joins TRBV7-9 to TRBJ1-2; D remains unclear. The CDR3 has 13 amino acids. Germline CDR1 and CDR2: SEHNR and FQNEAQ (reference sequence). V dropped 5 bases and J dropped 4 bases, with 11 bases sitting between them. Here the CDR3 DNA reads TGTGCCAGCAGCCCAGATGAAATCTATGGCTACACCTTC. Translating gives CASSPDEIYGYTF.

The V and J genes are TRBV27 and TRBJ1-1; TRBD1 aligns across 12 bases. V lost 5 bases, J lost 5 bases, and 15 bases stayed unmatched. Germline CDR1 and CDR2: MNHEY and SMNVEV (reference sequence). The CDR3 is 18 amino acids. The DNA of the CDR3 is TGTGCCAGCAGTCGCGGGACAGGGGGCGTACTCGTGGGGACTGAAGCTTTCTTT. This sequence encodes CASSRGTGGVLVGTEAFF.

The chain has TRBV7-9 and TRBJ1-6; no reliable D call. V lost 3 bases and J lost 8, with 14 bases in between. There are 15 residues in the CDR3. Per germline, CDR1 SEHNR and CDR2 FQNEAQ (reference sequence). The CDR3 sequence: CASSFSGLAYSPLHF. CDR3 nucleotide sequence: TGTGCCAGCAGCTTTTCTGGACTCGCTTATTCACCCCTCCACTTT.